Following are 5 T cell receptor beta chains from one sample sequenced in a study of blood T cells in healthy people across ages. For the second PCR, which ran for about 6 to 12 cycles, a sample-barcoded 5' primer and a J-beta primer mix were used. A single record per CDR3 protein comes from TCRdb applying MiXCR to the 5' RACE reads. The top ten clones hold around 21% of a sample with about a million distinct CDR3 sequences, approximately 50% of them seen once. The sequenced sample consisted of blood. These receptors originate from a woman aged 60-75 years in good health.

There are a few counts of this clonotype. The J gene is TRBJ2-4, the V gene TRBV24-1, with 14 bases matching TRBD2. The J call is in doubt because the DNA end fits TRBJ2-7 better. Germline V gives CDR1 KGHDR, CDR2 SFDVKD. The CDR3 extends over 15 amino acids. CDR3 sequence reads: CATSDTGLAGDEQYF. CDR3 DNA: TGTGCCACCAGTGATACGGGACTAGCGGGAGACGAGCAGTACTTC.

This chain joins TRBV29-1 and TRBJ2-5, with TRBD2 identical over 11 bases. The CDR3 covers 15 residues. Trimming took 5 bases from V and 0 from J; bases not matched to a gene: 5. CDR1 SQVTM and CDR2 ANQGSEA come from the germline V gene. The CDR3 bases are TGCAGCGTTAGGACTAGCGGGCAGTACCAAGAGACCCAGTACTTC. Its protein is CSVRTSGQYQETQYF.

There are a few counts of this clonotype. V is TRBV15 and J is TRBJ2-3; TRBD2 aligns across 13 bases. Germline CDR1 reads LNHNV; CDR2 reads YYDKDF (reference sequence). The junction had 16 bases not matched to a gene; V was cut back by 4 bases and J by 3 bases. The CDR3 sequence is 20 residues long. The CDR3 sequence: CATSKWGLQELAGGTDTQYF. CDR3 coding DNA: TGTGCCACCAGCAAGTGGGGGCTCCAAGAACTAGCGGGAGGGACAGATACGCAGTATTTT.

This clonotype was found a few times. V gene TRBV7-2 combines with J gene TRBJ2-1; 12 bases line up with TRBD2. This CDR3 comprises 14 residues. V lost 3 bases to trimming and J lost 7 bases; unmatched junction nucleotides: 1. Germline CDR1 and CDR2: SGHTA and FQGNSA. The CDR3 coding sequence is TGTGCCAGCAGCTTTGGACTAGCGGGAAATGAGCAGTTCTTC. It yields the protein CASSFGLAGNEQFF.

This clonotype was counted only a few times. CDR3 region: CATWGGLAGREQYF. DNA of the CDR3: TGTGCCACCTGGGGAGGACTAGCGGGAAGGGAGCAGTACTTC. The genes are TRBV6-1 and TRBJ2-4; 12 positions agree with TRBD2. This CDR3 spans 14 amino acids. From germline, CDR1 is MNHNS and CDR2 SASEGT. V gave up 10 bases and J gave up 13 bases; unmatched junction bases: 14.